This TCR beta chain comes out of a study of graft-versus-host responses after intestinal transplantation. Study results and limitations: GvH clones surfaced in recipient marrow, some emerging earlier in ileum or blood.

Responders (about 200,000, CFSE-labeled) were co-plated with about 200,000 irradiated, violet-dye-labeled stimulators. A sort after the reaction isolated proliferating CFSE-low CD3+CD4+ and CD3+CD8+ responders. The assay was immunoSEQ multiplex PCR, and TCRdb's table has in-frame clones only and misses some. The sample has approximately 5,500 clones, 25% to 35% seen once; the top ten hold approximately 5%. Trimming removed 4 bases from V and 0 bases from J; junction bases left unmatched: 0. Germline CDR1 and CDR2: SGHNT and YENEEA. This CDR3 has 15 residues. The sample in question was alloreactive CD4+ T cells from a mixed lymphocyte reaction culture, obtained before transplantation. The subset here: CFSE-low proliferating T cells sorted from roughly six-day pre-transplant mixed lymphocyte reaction (GvH or HvG direction). This sequence was found in a human patient who was an organ donor for intestinal transplantation. The chain recombines TRBV11-3 with TRBJ2-1; 10 bases align to TRBD2. DNA of the CDR3: TGTGCCAGCAGCTGGACTAGCGGCTCCTACAATGAGCAGTTCTTC. The encoded protein is CASSWTSGSYNEQFF. The whole variable domain, filled in from reference TRBV11-3 and TRBJ2-1, reads EAGVVQSPRYKIIEKKQPVAFWCNPISGHNTLYWYLQNLGQGPELLIRYENEEAVDDSQLPKDRFSAERLKGVDSTLKIQPAELGDSAVYLCASSWTSGSYNEQFFGPGTRLTVL.